This T cell receptor beta chain stems from a study of T cell responses to AZD1222 COVID-19 vaccine. Whole-study findings and limits: Baseline seropositivity occurred in only 5 to 7 AZD1222 recipients. Females outnumbered males among donors, who were mostly white British; clonal diversity was possibly underestimated. Breadth and depth of Spike-specific TCRs rose after two AZD1222 doses.

Whether given at about 4 or about 12 weeks, second doses were pooled. On this clone itself: Its antigen is as yet unknown.

The assay was immunoSEQ multiplex PCR, and TCRdb's table has in-frame clones only and misses some. The profile shows around 270,000 clones, around 93% of them singletons. This TCR derives from an adult who received the AZD1222 COVID-19 vaccine. The sequenced sample was peripheral blood, obtained 28 days after the second AZD1222 dose.

The CDR3 is CATSRGTGGQATDTQYF. The DNA of the CDR3 is TGTGCCACCAGCAGAGGAACGGGGGGGCAGGCCACAGATACGCAGTATTTT. The chain carries TRBV15 and TRBJ2-3; 8 nucleotides agree with TRBD2. From germline, CDR1 is LNHNV and CDR2 YYDKDF (reference sequence). Trimming removed 1 base from V and 2 bases from J; junction bases left unmatched: 8. CDR3 length equals 17 residues. The full variable domain, its missing parts supplied by reference TRBV15 and TRBJ2-3, is DAMVIQNPRYQVTQFGKPVTLSCSQTLNHNVMYWYQQKSSQAPKLLFHYYDKDFNNEADTPDNFQSRRPNTSFCFLDIRSPGLGDTAMYLCATSRGTGGQATDTQYFGPGTRLTVL.